Below, 7 T cell receptor beta chains from the same sample are listed, as sequenced in a study of human T cells and chemical hapten exposure. TCRdb recomputed calls from the RACE reads with MiXCR, one row per CDR3 protein. The sample has some 300,000 distinct CDR3 sequences, 4.5% to 5.5% seen once. Indicated time point: pre-sensitization, week 0. This sample's treatment: therapeutic diphenylcyclopropenone sensitization with weekly scalp DPC. This sample comprised whole blood, obtained in connection with sensitization to the hapten diphenylcyclopropenone (DPC). These receptor sequences come from a woman aged 18-29 years with alopecia areata. Some clones in this sample may be carry-over from other donors' samples.

This clonotype was observed a few times. V is TRBV7-2 and J is TRBJ1-4, with a tentative D call TRBD1 (5 bases). Trimming stripped 3 bases from V and 7 bases from J, with 12 bases between. CDR1 and CDR2 from the germline V gene are SGHTA and FQGNSA. The CDR3 spans 14 residues. The CDR3 loop reads CASSLTGLGEKLFF. The CDR3 DNA sequence: TGTGCCAGCAGCTTGACGGGGCTGGGTGAAAAACTGTTTTTT.

Ten or more counts support this clonotype. The genes are TRBV5-1 and TRBJ2-7; D ambiguous. Germline loops: CDR1 SGHRS, CDR2 YFSETQ. Trimming cost V 4 bases and J 2 bases, with 19 bases left between them. The CDR3 length is 16 residues. CDR3 region: CASSPVDTLSTYEQYF. CDR3 nucleotides: TGCGCCAGCAGCCCCGTCGACACTCTAAGTACCTACGAGCAGTACTTC. Full variable domain (remainder filled in from reference TRBV5-1 and TRBJ2-7): KAGVTQTPRYLIKTRGQQVTLSCSPISGHRSVSWYQQTPGQGLQFLFEYFSETQRNKGNFPGRFSGRQFSNSRSEMNVSTLELGDSALYLCASSPVDTLSTYEQYFGPGTRLTVT.

There are a few counts of this clonotype. The chain combines TRBV14 with TRBJ1-5; D unresolved. The V end lost 4 bases, the J end lost 9 bases, and 13 bases lay between the germline ends. Germline CDR1 is SGHDN and CDR2 is FVKESK. This CDR3 contains 13 residues. DNA of the CDR3: TGTGCCAGCAGCCCAAGTTACCTGGGGCCCCAGCATTTT. It is translated as CASSPSYLGPQHF.

V is TRBV6-2 or TRBV6-3 and J is TRBJ2-1; 7 nucleotides match TRBD2. The length of the CDR3 is 15 residues. The germline V gene encodes CDR1 MNHEY and CDR2 SVGEGT. The V segment lost 7 bases and the J segment 3 bases; nucleotides outside the gene matches: 9. CDR3 sequence reads: CASTRGLEGYNEQFF. The CDR3 coding sequence is TGTGCCAGCACCAGAGGACTAGAAGGCTACAATGAGCAGTTCTTC.

DNA of the CDR3: TGTGCCAGCAGTTTATCGAAGCCGGGCAGCTCCTACGAGCAGTACTTC. This gives the protein CASSLSKPGSSYEQYF. V is TRBV27 and J is TRBJ2-7, with D hard to call. V was trimmed by 0 bases and J by 0 bases, leaving 12 bases between them. The CDR3 consists of 16 residues. CDR1 and CDR2 (germline): MNHEY, SMNVEV (reference sequence).

This clonotype has just a few counts. V usage is TRBV5-6 and J usage is TRBJ2-3, with TRBD2 identical over 7 bases. The CDR3 runs to 16 residues. Germline trimming cut 0 bases from V and 0 bases from J; bases unmatched to any gene: 4. CDR1 SGHDT and CDR2 YYEEEE come from the germline V gene. The CDR3 here is CASSLGLAQSTDTQYF. CDR3 coding DNA: TGTGCCAGCAGCTTGGGACTAGCCCAAAGCACAGATACGCAGTATTTT.

The chain uses TRBV10-3 and TRBJ2-3, with D perhaps TRBD1 (5 bases). The CDR3 runs 11 residues. Germline lookup yields CDR1 ENHRY and CDR2 SYGVKD. V gave up 6 bases and J gave up 5 bases, with 6 bases separating them. In DNA, the CDR3 is TGTGCCATCAGAGGGGAAGATACGCAGTATTTT. Amino acids: CAIRGEDTQYF.